The 19 T cell receptor beta chains reported below all come from one sample, sequenced in a study of cytomegalovirus exposure and HLA in healthy donors. PCR was performed using 60 Vbeta and 13 Jbeta primers. Only in-frame clones appear in the TCRdb table, and some are missing; sequencing was by immunoSEQ multiplex PCR. This sample has approximately 170,000 clones, with 75% to 90% found just once. Input material: PBMCs. The receptors derive from a boy aged 2-9 years in good health and CMV-seronegative.

This rearrangement joins TRBV2 to TRBJ2-5; the D is unclear. Germline values: CDR1 SNHLY, CDR2 FYNNEI. V gave up 2 bases and J gave up 1 base, with 5 bases separating them. This CDR3 region has 13 residues. This chain's CDR3 is CASSELLQETQYF. The CDR3 DNA is TGTGCCAGCAGTGAATTACTCCAAGAGACCCAGTACTTC.

The chain combines TRBV27 with TRBJ2-7; TRBD2 agrees at 10 bases. The V segment lost 6 bases and the J segment 3 bases; nucleotides outside the gene matches: 14. Germline CDR1 and CDR2: MNHEY and SMNVEV (reference sequence). The CDR3 is made up of 17 amino acids. CDR3 in amino acids: CASRPSPLAGDRYEQYF. The CDR3 DNA is TGTGCCAGCAGGCCCTCACCCCTAGCGGGAGATCGCTACGAGCAGTACTTC.

CDR3 protein: CASSLGDRVYEQYF. In DNA form, the CDR3 reads TGTGCCAGCAGCTTGGGGGACAGGGTCTACGAGCAGTACTTC. J is TRBJ2-7 and V is TRBV5-4; 9 positions agree with TRBD1. CDR1 is SGHNT and CDR2 is YYREEE in the germline V gene (reference sequence). J gave up 3 bases and V 0 bases, and 1 base lay outside the gene matches. This CDR3 contains 14 residues.

The chain uses TRBV28 and TRBJ2-1; 7 bases line up with TRBD2. The CDR3 runs 15 residues. Unmatched junction bases numbered 10, after V lost 7 bases and J lost 4 bases. Germline CDR1 reads MDHEN; CDR2 reads SYDVKM. The CDR3 DNA sequence: TGTGCCAGCAAGGTCTTATCTAGCGGATACAATGAGCAGTTCTTC. The encoded protein is CASKVLSSGYNEQFF.

This chain links TRBV7-8 with TRBJ2-5, with a tentative D call TRBD2 (6 bases). Germline values: CDR1 SGHVS, CDR2 FQNEAQ. Trimming pared 3 bases from V and 0 bases from J, leaving 17 bases between. The CDR3 extends over 17 amino acids. Written as DNA, the CDR3 is TGTGCCAGCAGCTTCAATCTGGGACTCTCGTACCAAGAGACCCAGTACTTC. This encodes CASSFNLGLSYQETQYF.

The chain couples TRBV14 to TRBJ1-1; maybe TRBD1 (5 bases). The V end lost 0 bases, the J end lost 2 bases, and 10 bases lay between the germline ends. This CDR3 spans 15 amino acids. Germline V lookup: CDR1 SGHDN, CDR2 FVKESK. This CDR3 reads CASSQDLGTNTEAFF. The CDR3 coding sequence is TGTGCCAGCAGCCAAGATCTTGGGACTAACACTGAAGCTTTCTTT.

V usage is TRBV6-1 and J usage is TRBJ1-6, with D unresolved. The CDR3 is 15 residues long. Germline V CDR1 and CDR2: MNHNS, SASEGT. Deletions cut 2 bases from V and 8 bases from J, with 13 bases between. The CDR3 DNA reads TGTGCCAGCAGTGAATCAACAGTTCGAGATTCACCCCTCCACTTT. As protein: CASSESTVRDSPLHF.

V is TRBV18 and J is TRBJ1-1; D is undetermined. The CDR3 consists of 13 residues. CDR1 and CDR2 from the germline V gene are KGHSH and LQKENI. With 4 bases removed from V and 7 bases from J, the gap between germline ends came to 13 bases. The CDR3 protein is CASSHKDTIEAFF. The CDR3, as DNA: TGTGCCAGCTCACATAAAGACACCATTGAAGCTTTCTTT.

The chain carries TRBV6-5 and TRBJ2-5; D gene uncertain. V shed 4 bases and J shed 0 bases, with 6 bases lying between them. The CDR3 spans 13 residues. In germline, CDR1 is MNHEY, CDR2 SVGAGI. CDR3 nucleotides: TGTGCCAGCAGTTTACAGTACCAAGAGACCCAGTACTTC. Protein: CASSLQYQETQYF.

This clone has a single count. This chain links TRBV28 with TRBJ1-2, with 10 bases matching TRBD1. Germline V lookup: CDR1 MDHEN, CDR2 SYDVKM. The CDR3 has 15 residues. The ends lost 6 bases at V and 7 bases at J; junction bases unmatched: 11. The CDR3 loop reads CASRSIDRGPGGYTF. CDR3 DNA sequence: TGTGCCAGCAGATCCATAGACAGGGGGCCGGGTGGCTACACCTTC.

This chain links TRBV21-1 with TRBJ2-5; the table names TRBD1, a call not compared with the DNA. TRBV21-1 is a pseudogene. The CDR3 sequence is 17 residues long. CDR3: CASSKRHGRSPQETQYF. CDR3 nucleotide sequence: TGTGCCAGCAGCAAACGCCATGGCAGGTCCCCCCAAGAGACCCAGTACTTC.

J is TRBJ2-3 and V is TRBV7-2, with a possible D match to TRBD2 (6 bases). This CDR3 has 17 residues. Germline assignment: CDR1 SGHTA and CDR2 FQGNSA. The V end lost 4 bases, the J end lost 2 bases, and 19 bases lay between the germline ends. DNA for the CDR3: TGTGCCAGCAGCTCCAAACTCGGGGGAGTATTCACAGATACGCAGTATTTT. Translating gives CASSSKLGGVFTDTQYF. The variable domain in full, with the rest retrieved from reference TRBV7-2 and TRBJ2-3, is GAGVSQSPSNKVTEKGKDVELRCDPISGHTALYWYRQSLGQGLEFLIYFQGNSAPDKSGLPSDRFSAERTGGSVSTLTIQRTQQEDSAVYLCASSSKLGGVFTDTQYFGPGTRLTVL.

This sequence joins TRBV11-2 and TRBJ1-1, with D hard to call. The CDR3 is 15 amino acids. Trimming cost V 0 bases and J 4 bases, with 12 bases left between them. Germline V gene lookup returns CDR1 SGHAT and CDR2 FQNNGV. The chain's CDR3 is CASSLETGVGTEAFF. CDR3 bases: TGTGCCAGCAGCTTAGAAACCGGGGTGGGCACTGAAGCTTTCTTT.

The DNA for the CDR3 is TGTGCCAGCAGCTTGGTTAGGGGCCCGACTTACGAAAAACTGTTTTTT. Translation: CASSLVRGPTYEKLFF. V usage is TRBV7-9 and J usage is TRBJ1-4; TRBD1 might be the D (5 bases). This CDR3 spans 16 amino acids. Between the trimmed V and J ends, which lost 3 bases and 8 bases, there was a span of 19 bases. Per the germline V gene, CDR1 is SEHNR and CDR2 is FQNEAQ (reference sequence).

J is TRBJ1-4 and V is TRBV11-2; D uncertain. This CDR3 region has 13 residues. The ends were cut back, 0 bases at V and 11 bases at J, with 10 bases in the middle. The germline CDR1 and CDR2 sequences are SGHAT and FQNNGV. The CDR3 DNA is TGTGCCAGCAGCTTAGATCGGACGGGGAAACTGTTTTTT. This encodes CASSLDRTGKLFF.

This chain uses TRBV4-1 with TRBJ2-3, with 9 bases fitting TRBD2. The V segment lost 3 bases and the J segment 0 bases; nucleotides outside the gene matches: 4. Germline V lookup: CDR1 MGHRA, CDR2 YSYEKL. This CDR3 region has 16 residues. The CDR3: CASSHRLAASTDTQYF. In nucleotides, the CDR3 is TGCGCCAGCAGCCATCGACTAGCGGCTAGCACAGATACGCAGTATTTT.

This rearrangement joins TRBV7-9 to TRBJ2-7; 7 nucleotides align to TRBD1. Losses at the gene ends were 4 bases for V and 5 bases for J; bases not matched to a gene: 5. The CDR3 covers 13 residues. Germline lookup yields CDR1 SEHNR and CDR2 FQNEAQ (reference sequence). The CDR3 DNA follows: TGTGCCAGCAGCTGGCCGACAGGGCACGAGCAGTACTTC. This translates into CASSWPTGHEQYF.

The J gene is TRBJ2-1, the V gene TRBV19; 9 nucleotides align to TRBD1. The V segment lost 4 bases and the J segment 7 bases; nucleotides outside the gene matches: 8. CDR1 LNHDA and CDR2 SQIVND come from the germline V gene (reference sequence). The CDR3 covers 15 residues. CDR3 residues: CASSTDRGTWNEQFF. The CDR3 DNA follows: TGTGCCAGTAGTACGGACAGGGGAACGTGGAATGAGCAGTTCTTC.

The chain combines TRBV6-5 with TRBJ1-4; 7 bases match TRBD1. CDR1 and CDR2 from the germline V gene are MNHEY and SVGAGI. This CDR3 is built from 15 residues. After removal of 4 bases from V and 0 bases from J, the junction contained 2 bases not matched to a gene. CDR3 loop: CASSFTGATNEKLFF. The DNA for the CDR3 is TGTGCCAGCAGTTTCACAGGGGCAACTAATGAAAAACTGTTTTTT.